The table lists the clone carrying this TCR beta chain with a few counts. The data were obtained in a study of cytomegalovirus exposure and HLA in healthy donors. The CDR3 loop spans 15 amino acids. Unmatched junction bases numbered 8, after V lost 1 base and J lost 6 bases. The V gene's germline CDR1 is SGDLS and CDR2 YYNGEE. TCRdb's copy holds only in-frame clones and misses some; the assay was immunoSEQ multiplex PCR. The sample records nearly 200,000 clones, 65% to 90% being singletons. Sequenced sample: PBMCs. The genes are TRBV9 and TRBJ1-2; 8 bases map to TRBD1. This sequence originates from a woman aged 30 to 39 in good health and CMV-seropositive. CDR3 DNA: TGTGCCAGCAGCGTAACCCCAGGGGGCTACGATGGCTACACCTTC. Its translation: CASSVTPGGYDGYTF.